This T cell receptor (beta chain) was captured in a study of T cells expressing NK-cell markers (dated by TCRdb to about 2020). With regard to the full study: Under 10 donors provided sorted CD3+CD56+NKG2C+, CD3+CD56+NKG2C- and CD3+CD56-NKG2C+ T-cell subsets, whose TCR beta-chain repertoires were profiled. Among the eight sequenced donors, seven were HCMV-seropositive and one was HCMV-seronegative. All eight donors whose samples were sequenced were randomly selected healthy volunteers, three of them men and five women. Sequencing of the libraries produced 2 x 150 bp reads on Illumina HiSeq 2000/2500, MiSeq or NextSeq.

As for this clonotype: Its antigen is still unknown.

HCMV serostatus was determined by detecting HCMV-specific IgG in serum with a commercial ELISA kit. Peripheral blood mononuclear cells were isolated from blood by Ficoll density gradient centrifugation. Counted from cysteine to phenylalanine, this CDR3 has 14 amino acids. DNA for this receptor is not on file. In the germline V gene, CDR1 corresponds to SNHLY and CDR2 to FYNNEI. What the authors observed across the whole study: Those dominant clonotypes were again the most abundant among CD3+CD56-NKG2C+ cells in a few donors, at roughly 28.3-65%. It remained unclear whether the expanded NKG2C-expressing T cell clones were specific for HCMV antigens. In six or seven donors, the dominant CD3+CD56+NKG2C+ clonotypes ranked among the top 10 CD8+ clonotypes, making up about 1.0-8% of CD8+ T cells.

Instrument used: Illumina HiSeq 2000. TCR beta cDNA libraries were made by 5'RACE template switching that added a universal primer site and unique molecular identifiers. Priming for cDNA synthesis came from the TCR beta constant segment, and two successive PCR amplification steps followed. Turning to the authors' computational methods: MIGEC was used to demultiplex reads and group reads by UMI, and MiTCR was used to assemble and quantify clonotypes. To remove erroneous sequences, TCR cDNA sequences were retained only when supported by two or more reads. The tcR package was used for downstream repertoire analysis, and clonotypes were matched between fractions using CDR3 nucleotide sequence together with V segment. VDJmatch was used to annotate antigen specificity against VDJdb, with one amino acid substitution in CDR3 permitted. After the reads were reprocessed by TCRdb, one entry was made per CDR3 protein sequence, with no DNA. The V and J calls here are based on TCRdb, not the publication. The record for this sample contains 150,000 or so distinct CDR3 sequences. Of the sample, approximately 17% is held by the ten largest clones.

Sequencing was done on a sample of blood T cells: a sorted CD56 or NKG2C T cell subset, CD4+ or CD8+ T cells, or bulk PBMC T cells (not recorded which). The receptor was derived from a woman between 18 and 70 years old in good health. This sequence uses TRBV2 and TRBJ2-7; TCRdb reports TRBD1, a call that lacks DNA to check it against. The CDR3 is CASSERDRVYEQYF.